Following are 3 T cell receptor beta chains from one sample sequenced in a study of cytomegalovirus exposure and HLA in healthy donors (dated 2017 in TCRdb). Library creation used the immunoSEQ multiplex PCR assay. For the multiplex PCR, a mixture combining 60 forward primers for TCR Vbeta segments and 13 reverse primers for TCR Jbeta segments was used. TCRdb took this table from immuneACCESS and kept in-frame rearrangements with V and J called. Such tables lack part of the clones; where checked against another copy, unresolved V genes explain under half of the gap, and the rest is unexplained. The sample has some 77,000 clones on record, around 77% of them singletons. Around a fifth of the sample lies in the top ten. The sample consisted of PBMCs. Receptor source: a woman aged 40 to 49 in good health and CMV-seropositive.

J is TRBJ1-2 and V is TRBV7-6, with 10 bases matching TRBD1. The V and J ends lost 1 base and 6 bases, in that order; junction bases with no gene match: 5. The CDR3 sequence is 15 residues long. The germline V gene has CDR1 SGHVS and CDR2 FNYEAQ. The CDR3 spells CASSLGGTGENGYTF. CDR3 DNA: TGTGCCAGCAGCTTAGGTGGGACAGGGGAGAATGGCTACACCTTC. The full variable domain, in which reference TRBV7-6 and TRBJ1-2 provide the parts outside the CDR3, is GAGVSQSPRYKVTKRGQDVALRCDPISGHVSLYWYRQALGQGPEFLTYFNYEAQQDKSGLPNDRFSAERPEGSISTLTIQRTEQRDSAMYRCASSLGGTGENGYTFGSGTRLTVV.

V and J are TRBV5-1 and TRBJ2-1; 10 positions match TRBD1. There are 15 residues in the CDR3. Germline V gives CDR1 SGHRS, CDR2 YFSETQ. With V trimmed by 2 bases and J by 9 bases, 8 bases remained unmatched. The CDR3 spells CASSLWDRGIGEQFF. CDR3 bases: TGCGCCAGCAGCTTATGGGACAGGGGTATAGGTGAGCAGTTCTTC.

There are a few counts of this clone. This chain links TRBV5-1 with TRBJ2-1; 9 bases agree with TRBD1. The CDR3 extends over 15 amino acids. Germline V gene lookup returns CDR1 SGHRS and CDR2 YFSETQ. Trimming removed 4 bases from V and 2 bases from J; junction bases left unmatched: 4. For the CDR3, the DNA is TGCGCCAGCAGCGTGGGACAGGGAACCTACAATGAGCAGTTCTTC. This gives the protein CASSVGQGTYNEQFF.